These T cell receptor beta chains were read from a single sample in a study of control samples from healthy donors and cancer patients. Measured with immunoSEQ multiplex PCR; TCRdb has only the in-frame clones, and not every one. In the table there are around 50,000 clones, about 86% of which are singletons. Specimen: PBMCs. The source is a woman aged 45 to 65 with lung cancer. The CDR3 runs from the conserved cysteine through the conserved F or W. Each record gives: V gene, clone size, J gene, CDR3 length, D gene, CDR3 DNA, CDR3 protein. The D gene is left open where the match is weak. The size entry is marked missing in some rows and otherwise reads once, few, many or a size class.

v_gene: TRBV7-2
abundance: -
j_gene: TRBJ1-6
len: 14
d_gene: -
CDR3nt: TGTGCCAGCACTCTAAATTACAGAGACGAAACCCTCCACTTT
CDR3aa: CASTLNYRDETLHF

v_gene: TRBV19
abundance: -
j_gene: TRBJ1-5
len: 15
d_gene: -
CDR3nt: TGTGCCAGTAGTATAGCCGGACGGGATGATCAGCCCCAGCATTTT
CDR3aa: CASSIAGRDDQPQHF

v_gene: TRBV15
abundance: -
j_gene: TRBJ2-7
len: 14
d_gene: TRBD1
CDR3nt: TGTGCCACCAGCAGAGAGGCAGGGGGCTCCGAGCAGTACTTC
CDR3aa: CATSREAGGSEQYF

v_gene: TRBV5-1
abundance: -
j_gene: TRBJ2-5
len: 14
d_gene: -
CDR3nt: TGCGCCAGCAGCTTGAGGGGGGGTGTAGAGACCCAGTACTTC
CDR3aa: CASSLRGGVETQYF

v_gene: TRBV11-1
abundance: -
j_gene: TRBJ1-2
len: 14
d_gene: -
CDR3nt: TGTGCCAGCAGCGGCCGGGACGGCCGCTATGGCTACACCTTC
CDR3aa: CASSGRDGRYGYTF

v_gene: TRBV5-4
abundance: few
j_gene: TRBJ1-1
len: 14
d_gene: -
CDR3nt: TGTGCCAGCAGCTCGCTTCGGGAGGGGACTGAAGCTTTCTTT
CDR3aa: CASSSLREGTEAFF

v_gene: TRBV18
abundance: -
j_gene: TRBJ2-2
len: 17
d_gene: -
CDR3nt: TGTGCCAGCTCACCACCGGCGCCCCGGCGGGGCACCGGGGAGCTGTTTTTT
CDR3aa: CASSPPAPRRGTGELFF

v_gene: TRBV10-3
abundance: -
j_gene: TRBJ2-3
len: 15
d_gene: TRBD1
CDR3nt: TGTGCCATCAGTGAGTCAGGGGGCACGGGGGATACGCAGTATTTT
CDR3aa: CAISESGGTGDTQYF

v_gene: TRBV27
abundance: -
j_gene: TRBJ2-1
len: 13
d_gene: -
CDR3nt: TGTGCCAGCGAAGGGTGGGGCCGGGATGAGCAGTTCTTC
CDR3aa: CASEGWGRDEQFF

v_gene: TRBV15
abundance: -
j_gene: TRBJ1-2
len: 14
d_gene: -
CDR3nt: TGTGCCACCAGCAGATATGGCGCGGGCTATGGCTACACCTTC
CDR3aa: CATSRYGAGYGYTF

v_gene: TRBV6-6
abundance: -
j_gene: TRBJ1-1
len: 13
d_gene: -
CDR3nt: TGTGCCAGCAGTTACACGGGGAACACTGAAGCTTTCTTT
CDR3aa: CASSYTGNTEAFF

v_gene: TRBV13
abundance: -
j_gene: TRBJ2-1
len: 17
d_gene: TRBD2
CDR3nt: TGTGCCAGCAGCTTAGAAAGTGCGGGGGGCGGGTCGGGTGAGCAGTTCTTC
CDR3aa: CASSLESAGGGSGEQFF

v_gene: TRBV21-1
abundance: -
j_gene: TRBJ2-7
len: 14
d_gene: -
CDR3nt: TGTGCCAGCACCCCTTTCTGCATGGAGGAGGAGCAGTACTTC
CDR3aa: CASTPFCMEEEQYF

v_gene: TRBV5-4
abundance: once
j_gene: TRBJ2-1
len: 16
d_gene: -
CDR3nt: TGTGCCAGCAGCTCCCCAGGGGCTAGGGATTACAATGAGCAGTTCTTC
CDR3aa: CASSSPGARDYNEQFF

v_gene: TRBV10-3
abundance: -
j_gene: TRBJ2-7
len: 12
d_gene: -
CDR3nt: TGTGCCATCAAAACAAGCAACTACGAGCAGTACTTC
CDR3aa: CAIKTSNYEQYF

v_gene: TRBV19
abundance: -
j_gene: TRBJ1-5
len: 18
d_gene: TRBD1
CDR3nt: TGTGCCAGTAGTGCCCGGACAGGGGCCGTATATAGCAATCAGCCCCAGCATTTT
CDR3aa: CASSARTGAVYSNQPQHF

v_gene: TRBV24-1
abundance: -
j_gene: TRBJ2-2
len: 21
d_gene: -
CDR3nt: TGTGCCACCAGTGATTTGGGCAGGGTAGAAGGAACGAGTGGAGTACCCGGGGAGCTGTTTTTT
CDR3aa: CATSDLGRVEGTSGVPGELFF

v_gene: TRBV27
abundance: -
j_gene: TRBJ2-4
len: 15
d_gene: -
CDR3nt: TGTGCCAGCAGTTCAGGGTCAGGGGCCAAAAACATTCAGTACTTC
CDR3aa: CASSSGSGAKNIQYF

v_gene: TRBV9
abundance: -
j_gene: TRBJ2-7
len: 14
d_gene: -
CDR3nt: TGTGCCAGCAGCGTAGCGGGCTCCCTCCACGAGCAGTACTTC
CDR3aa: CASSVAGSLHEQYF

v_gene: TRBV7-3
abundance: -
j_gene: TRBJ2-1
len: 14
d_gene: TRBD1
CDR3nt: TGTGCCAGCAGAAAAGGGGGCAACTACAATGAGCAGTTCTTC
CDR3aa: CASRKGGNYNEQFF

v_gene: TRBV30
abundance: few
j_gene: TRBJ2-7
len: 11
d_gene: -
CDR3nt: TGTGCCTGGAGTGAACGATGGGAGCAGTACTTC
CDR3aa: CAWSERWEQYF

v_gene: TRBV6-6
abundance: once
j_gene: TRBJ1-3
len: 15
d_gene: -
CDR3nt: TGTGCCAGCAGCGCATCTGGGGGTACTGGAAACACCATATATTTT
CDR3aa: CASSASGGTGNTIYF

v_gene: TRBV7-2
abundance: -
j_gene: TRBJ2-5
len: 13
d_gene: TRBD1
CDR3nt: TGTGCCAGCAGCTTAGGCAGGGGGGAGACCCAGTACTTC
CDR3aa: CASSLGRGETQYF

v_gene: TRBV12-3/TRBV12-4
abundance: -
j_gene: TRBJ1-2
len: 13
d_gene: -
CDR3nt: TGTGCCAGCAGTTTAGGGGGACAAGATGGCTACACCTTC
CDR3aa: CASSLGGQDGYTF

v_gene: TRBV4-3
abundance: -
j_gene: TRBJ2-1
len: 16
d_gene: -
CDR3nt: TGCGCCAGCAGCCAAGTGGCGGGTTTTGTGTACAATGAGCAGTTCTTC
CDR3aa: CASSQVAGFVYNEQFF

v_gene: TRBV19
abundance: few
j_gene: TRBJ2-7
len: 15
d_gene: -
CDR3nt: TGTGCCAGTAGTATAGTGGGCGGCGCCAGCTACGAGCAGTACTTC
CDR3aa: CASSIVGGASYEQYF

v_gene: TRBV7-8
abundance: -
j_gene: TRBJ2-3
len: 15
d_gene: -
CDR3nt: TGTGCCAGCAGCTTAGCCGGGGCCGGGTTAGATACGCAGTATTTT
CDR3aa: CASSLAGAGLDTQYF

v_gene: TRBV7-2
abundance: -
j_gene: TRBJ2-6
len: 15
d_gene: -
CDR3nt: TGTGCCAGCAGCGTCCAACTCTCTGGGGCCAACGTCCTGACTTTC
CDR3aa: CASSVQLSGANVLTF

v_gene: TRBV28
abundance: few
j_gene: TRBJ2-5
len: 19
d_gene: TRBD1
CDR3nt: TGTGCCAGCAGTTTGGGTCGACGGGACAGGGGGTCAGGGGGAGAGACCCAGTACTTC
CDR3aa: CASSLGRRDRGSGGETQYF

v_gene: TRBV19
abundance: -
j_gene: TRBJ1-4
len: 16
d_gene: -
CDR3nt: TGTGCCAGTAGTATCGGGTTACGAGGTGGGGATGAAAAACTGTTTTTT
CDR3aa: CASSIGLRGGDEKLFF

v_gene: TRBV2
abundance: -
j_gene: TRBJ2-1
len: 14
d_gene: -
CDR3nt: TGTGCCAGCAGTGATGGACAGCCCTACAATGAGCAGTTCTTC
CDR3aa: CASSDGQPYNEQFF

v_gene: TRBV5-1
abundance: -
j_gene: TRBJ1-1
len: 13
d_gene: TRBD1
CDR3nt: TGCGCCAGCAAAAGAACAGGGGACACTGAAGCTTTCTTT
CDR3aa: CASKRTGDTEAFF

v_gene: TRBV19
abundance: -
j_gene: TRBJ2-7
len: 17
d_gene: -
CDR3nt: TGTGCCAGTAGTACCTCTCTATCTAGGTGGTTCTCCTACGAGCAGTACTTC
CDR3aa: CASSTSLSRWFSYEQYF

v_gene: TRBV5-1
abundance: -
j_gene: TRBJ1-2
len: 13
d_gene: -
CDR3nt: TGCGCCAGCGGCGGGGGGGCCGACTATGGCTACACCTTC
CDR3aa: CASGGGADYGYTF

v_gene: TRBV5-1
abundance: once
j_gene: TRBJ1-6
len: 16
d_gene: TRBD1
CDR3nt: TGCGCCAGCAGCTTTACTTTAGGGACAGGGACTTCACCCCTCCACTTT
CDR3aa: CASSFTLGTGTSPLHF

v_gene: TRBV27
abundance: -
j_gene: TRBJ2-6
len: 14
d_gene: -
CDR3nt: TGTGCCAGCAGTCCAGGGACTGGGGCCAACGTCCTGACTTTC
CDR3aa: CASSPGTGANVLTF

v_gene: TRBV29-1
abundance: -
j_gene: TRBJ1-2
len: 11
d_gene: -
CDR3nt: TGCAGCGTGGGATACAGCGACGGCTACACCTTC
CDR3aa: CSVGYSDGYTF

v_gene: TRBV29-1
abundance: -
j_gene: TRBJ2-5
len: 12
d_gene: -
CDR3nt: TGCAGCGTTCTTGGACTTGGGGCGACCCAGTACTTC
CDR3aa: CSVLGLGATQYF

v_gene: TRBV28
abundance: -
j_gene: TRBJ1-2
len: 15
d_gene: TRBD1
CDR3nt: TGTGCCAGCAGTTTGTCAGGGGGCTCGGACTATGGCTACACCTTC
CDR3aa: CASSLSGGSDYGYTF

v_gene: TRBV18
abundance: -
j_gene: TRBJ1-5
len: 16
d_gene: -
CDR3nt: TGTGCCAGCTCACCACAACAGGGCGGAGGCACTCAGCCCCAGCATTTT
CDR3aa: CASSPQQGGGTQPQHF

v_gene: TRBV3-1/TRBV3-2
abundance: -
j_gene: TRBJ2-1
len: 13
d_gene: -
CDR3nt: TGTGCCAGCATGGGGGAGGTGGGGGGAGGGCAGTTCTTC
CDR3aa: CASMGEVGGGQFF

v_gene: TRBV4-3
abundance: once
j_gene: TRBJ1-2
len: 15
d_gene: TRBD1
CDR3nt: TGCGCCAGCAGCCAAGGGGACAGCTTTAACTATGGCTACACCTTC
CDR3aa: CASSQGDSFNYGYTF

v_gene: TRBV28
abundance: -
j_gene: TRBJ1-4
len: 11
d_gene: TRBD1
CDR3nt: TGTGCCAGTAGTGAACAGGGGATACTGTTTTTT
CDR3aa: CASSEQGILFF

v_gene: TRBV5-1
abundance: -
j_gene: TRBJ2-3
len: 14
d_gene: TRBD2
CDR3nt: TGCGCCAGCAGCATGAGCGGGGGGGCAGATACGCAGTATTTT
CDR3aa: CASSMSGGADTQYF

v_gene: TRBV27
abundance: -
j_gene: TRBJ1-6
len: 17
d_gene: TRBD1
CDR3nt: TGTGCCAGCAGTTTCCTCCGGGACAGGGGATGGAATTCACCCCTCCACTTT
CDR3aa: CASSFLRDRGWNSPLHF

v_gene: TRBV10-3
abundance: -
j_gene: TRBJ1-3
len: 16
d_gene: TRBD1
CDR3nt: TGTGCCATCAGTGAACAGAACAGGGGCTCTGGAAACACCATATATTTT
CDR3aa: CAISEQNRGSGNTIYF

v_gene: TRBV4-1
abundance: once
j_gene: TRBJ2-1
len: 14
d_gene: -
CDR3nt: TGCGCCAGCAGCCAAGAAAGGCGGGGTAGTGAGCAGTTCTTC
CDR3aa: CASSQERRGSEQFF

v_gene: TRBV2
abundance: -
j_gene: TRBJ1-5
len: 14
d_gene: -
CDR3nt: TGTGCCAGCATCAGGCAAGAGGGCAATCAGCCCCAGCATTTT
CDR3aa: CASIRQEGNQPQHF

v_gene: TRBV6-5
abundance: -
j_gene: TRBJ2-2
len: 16
d_gene: -
CDR3nt: TGTGCCAGCAGTTATGACGACAGGCGGGACACCGGGGAGCTGTTTTTT
CDR3aa: CASSYDDRRDTGELFF